Detailed here is one TCR beta chain. Antigen: not known. This specimen belongs to a study of blood T cells in healthy people across ages. Study-wide findings and caveats: Per million T cells, the diversity of TCR beta decreased roughly linearly as age advanced.

Combining a sample-barcoded 5' primer with a J-beta primer mix, a second PCR ran for roughly 6 to 12 cycles. Per-sample output comprised a minimum of 3 million paired-end reads containing CDR3. TCRdb independently ran MiXCR on the 5' RACE reads; one entry per CDR3 protein. This sample has about a million distinct CDR3 sequences, with roughly 48% found just once. The V and J ends lost 5 bases and 8 bases respectively, with 18 bases between them. Germline assignment: CDR1 SGHTA and CDR2 FQGNSA. CDR3 length: 14 residues. V gene TRBV7-2 combines with J gene TRBJ1-2, with a possible D match to TRBD1 (5 bases). The sequenced material came from blood. This clonotype originated in a man in his thirties or forties in good health. In DNA form, the CDR3 reads TGTGCCAGCAGCCCAGGGAGCCAAGTGGGCGGCTACACCTTC. Translating it yields CASSPGSQVGGYTF.